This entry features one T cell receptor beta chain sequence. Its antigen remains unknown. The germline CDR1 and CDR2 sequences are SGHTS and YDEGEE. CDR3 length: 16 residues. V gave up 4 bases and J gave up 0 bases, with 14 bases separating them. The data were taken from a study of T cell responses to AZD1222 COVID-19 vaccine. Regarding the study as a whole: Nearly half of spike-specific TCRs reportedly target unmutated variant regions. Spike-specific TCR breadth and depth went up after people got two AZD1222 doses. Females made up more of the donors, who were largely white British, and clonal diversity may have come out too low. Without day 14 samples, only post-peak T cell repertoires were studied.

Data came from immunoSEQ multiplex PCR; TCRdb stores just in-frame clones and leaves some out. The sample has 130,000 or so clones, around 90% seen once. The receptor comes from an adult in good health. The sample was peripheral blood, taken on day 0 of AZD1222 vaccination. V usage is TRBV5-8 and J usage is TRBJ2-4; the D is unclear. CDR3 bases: TGTGCCAGCAGCATCGAGACCCCCCTAGCCAAAAACATTCAGTACTTC. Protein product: CASSIETPLAKNIQYF.